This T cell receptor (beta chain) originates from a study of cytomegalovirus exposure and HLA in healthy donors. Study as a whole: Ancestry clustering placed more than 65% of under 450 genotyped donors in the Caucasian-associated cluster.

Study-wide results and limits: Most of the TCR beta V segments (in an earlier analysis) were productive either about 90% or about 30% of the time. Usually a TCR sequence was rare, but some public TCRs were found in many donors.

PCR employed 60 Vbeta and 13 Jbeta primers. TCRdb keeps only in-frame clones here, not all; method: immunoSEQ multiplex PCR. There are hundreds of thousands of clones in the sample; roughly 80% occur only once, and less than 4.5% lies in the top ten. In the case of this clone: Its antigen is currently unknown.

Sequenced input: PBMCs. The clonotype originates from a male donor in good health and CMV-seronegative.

DNA of the CDR3: TGCGCCAGCAGCCCGGGACTAGCGGTTGAGACCCAGTACTTC. This gives the protein CASSPGLAVETQYF. The chain employs TRBV10-1 and TRBJ2-5; TRBD2 aligns across 11 bases. Trimming took 6 bases from V and 5 from J; bases not matched to a gene: 5. The germline V gene encodes CDR1 WNHNN and CDR2 SYGVQD (reference sequence). The CDR3 is 14 residues long.